Shown below are 16 T cell receptor beta chains from a single sample sequenced in a study of neurological immune-mediated disorders. MiXCR, applied by TCRdb to the 5' RACE reads, yields one record per CDR3 protein. The sample gives approximately 59,000 distinct CDR3 sequences, roughly 5.6% of which show up once; 5.6% is in the top ten. Input material: PBMCs. The receptors come from a human donor with multiple sclerosis. The donor label of this sample is uncertain.

Ten or more counts support this clonotype. This sequence joins TRBV6-1 and TRBJ1-5; unclear D gene. In germline, CDR1 is MNHNS, CDR2 SASEGT. The CDR3 loop spans 15 amino acids. V lost 0 bases and J 4 bases, leaving 10 bases between the germline ends. The CDR3 loop is CASSEAGRENQPQHF. CDR3 sequence (DNA): TGTGCCAGCAGTGAAGCGGGTAGGGAAAATCAGCCCCAGCATTTT.

There are many counts of this clonotype. The chain couples TRBV7-8 to TRBJ2-7; D is unresolved. This CDR3 spans 15 amino acids. CDR1 is SGHVS and CDR2 is FQNEAQ in the germline V gene. V was pared by 5 bases and J by 3 bases, with 17 bases between. The chain's CDR3 is CASSPQPTSLYEQYF. The DNA of the CDR3 is TGTGCCAGCAGCCCTCAACCCACAAGTCTCTACGAGCAGTACTTC.

This clonotype was picked up many times. The rearrangement uses TRBV10-3 and TRBJ1-4; TRBD1 is a possible D gene (5 bases). CDR3 size: 12 residues. Germline-derived CDR1 and CDR2 are ENHRY and SYGVKD. Trimming removed 10 bases from V and 1 base from J, with 7 bases in between. The CDR3 nucleotides are TGTGCCACCCAGGGAACTAATGAAAAACTGTTTTTT. Translated, it gives CATQGTNEKLFF.

This clonotype was seen repeatedly, ten times or more. This chain links TRBV20-1 with TRBJ1-1; D perhaps matches TRBD1 (5 bases). Deletions cut 6 bases from V and 5 bases from J, with 13 bases between. CDR3 length: 12 amino acids. CDR1 is DFQATT and CDR2 is SNEGSKA in the germline V gene (reference sequence). CDR3 sequence reads: CSAERGWTEAFF. The CDR3 DNA reads TGCAGTGCGGAGAGGGGCTGGACTGAAGCTTTCTTT.

This clonotype was found many times. V and J are TRBV5-1 and TRBJ1-2, with TRBD1 matching over 10 bases. Germline assignment: CDR1 SGHRS and CDR2 YFSETQ. This CDR3 is 15 amino acids long. Losses at the gene ends were 3 bases for V and 3 bases for J; bases not matched to a gene: 5. CDR3 nucleotides: TGCGCCAGCAGCTCTGGGACAGGGGTCCACTATGGCTACACCTTC. Encoded protein: CASSSGTGVHYGYTF. Full variable domain (outside the CDR3, taken from reference TRBV5-1 and TRBJ1-2): KAGVTQTPRYLIKTRGQQVTLSCSPISGHRSVSWYQQTPGQGLQFLFEYFSETQRNKGNFPGRFSGRQFSNSRSEMNVSTLELGDSALYLCASSSGTGVHYGYTFGSGTRLTVV.

The table lists this clonotype with many counts. The chain is built from TRBV5-5 and TRBJ2-7; D call uncertain. Germline V CDR1 and CDR2: SGHKS, YYEKEE (reference sequence). The V end lost 0 bases, the J end lost 7 bases, and 8 bases lay between the germline ends. The CDR3 has 12 residues. The CDR3 DNA reads TGTGCCAGCAGCTTGGGCACCAGGGAGCAGTACTTC. Residues: CASSLGTREQYF. The entire variable domain, with the rest obtained from reference TRBV5-5 and TRBJ2-7, is as follows: DAGVTQSPTHLIKTRGQQVTLRCSPISGHKSVSWYQQVLGQGPQFIFQYYEKEERGRGNFPDRFSARQFPNYSSELNVNALLLGDSALYLCASSLGTREQYFGPGTRLTVT.

This clonotype appeared many times. The chain combines TRBV24-1 with TRBJ2-1, with TRBD2 identical over 8 bases. The V gene end was trimmed by 6 bases and the J gene end by 0 bases; junction bases not matched to a gene: 3. Germline V CDR1 and CDR2: KGHDR, SFDVKD. The CDR3 has 15 amino acids. CDR3 region: CATSKAGGSYNEQFF. Here the CDR3 DNA reads TGTGCCACCAGTAAGGCGGGGGGCTCCTACAATGAGCAGTTCTTC.

Ten or more counts support this clonotype. This chain connects TRBV20-1 to TRBJ1-2; possible D gene TRBD1, 6 bases. The CDR3 runs to 15 residues. Germline assignment: CDR1 DFQATT and CDR2 SNEGSKA (reference sequence). Trimming stripped 6 bases from V and 7 bases from J, with 24 bases between. The CDR3 DNA sequence: TGCAGTGCCCCCGAGGGGGGGGCTTTCTATGGTGGCTACACCTTC. Encoded protein: CSAPEGGAFYGGYTF.

This clonotype has at least ten counts. The rearrangement uses TRBV12-3 or TRBV12-4 and TRBJ2-1, with a possible D match to TRBD2 (6 bases). Trimming took off 7 bases at V and 3 bases at J, with 10 bases between the two ends. The CDR3 extends over 13 amino acids. The chain's CDR3 is CASKEEGYNEQFF. In DNA form, the CDR3 reads TGTGCCAGCAAAGAGGAGGGCTACAATGAGCAGTTCTTC.

This clonotype has at least ten counts. J is TRBJ1-1 and V is TRBV5-1; 7 bases align to TRBD1. Germline V gene data show CDR1 as SGHRS and CDR2 as YFSETQ. This CDR3 spans 15 amino acids. Trimming at V came to 0 bases and at J to 1 base, leaving 3 bases not matched to a gene. CDR3 in amino acids: CASSLVWTGNTEAFF. The CDR3 DNA reads as TGCGCCAGCAGCTTGGTCTGGACAGGGAACACTGAAGCTTTCTTT. The full variable domain, its missing parts supplied by reference TRBV5-1 and TRBJ1-1, is KAGVTQTPRYLIKTRGQQVTLSCSPISGHRSVSWYQQTPGQGLQFLFEYFSETQRNKGNFPGRFSGRQFSNSRSEMNVSTLELGDSALYLCASSLVWTGNTEAFFGQGTRLTVV.

This clonotype has at least ten counts. The J gene is TRBJ2-7, the V gene TRBV5-1; possible D gene TRBD2, 6 bases. In germline, CDR1 is SGHRS, CDR2 YFSETQ. Between the trimmed V and J ends, which lost 4 bases and 5 bases, there was a span of 16 bases. The CDR3 extends over 14 amino acids. The CDR3 coding sequence is TGCGCCAGCAGCCCCGGCGGGGTGGGGAACGAGCAGTACTTC. Amino acids: CASSPGGVGNEQYF.

This clonotype showed up many times. V usage is TRBV4-1 and J usage is TRBJ2-3, with D unclear. The CDR3 length is 12 residues. In germline, CDR1 is MGHRA, CDR2 YSYEKL. Trimming left V 3 bases short and J 7 bases short, with 8 bases between. The CDR3 nucleotides are TGCGCCAGCAGCCAGGTTGGCAATACGCAGTATTTT. Protein product: CASSQVGNTQYF.

This clonotype was seen many times. The rearrangement links TRBV20-1 to TRBJ2-1; TRBD2 agrees at 11 bases. V was clipped by 7 bases and J by 5 bases; unmatched bases: 7. This CDR3 contains 14 residues. The germline V gene has CDR1 DFQATT and CDR2 SNEGSKA (reference sequence). As DNA, the CDR3 is TGCAGTGTTCTTAGCGGGGGGGCGGACAATGAGCAGTTCTTC. Translation gives CSVLSGGADNEQFF.

In its sample, this clonotype was seen many times. The rearrangement joins TRBV20-1 to TRBJ1-4; maybe TRBD1 (6 bases). CDR1 and CDR2 (germline): DFQATT, SNEGSKA (reference sequence). The V and J ends lost 0 bases and 4 bases respectively, with 18 bases between them. This CDR3 is 17 amino acids long. In DNA form, the CDR3 reads TGCAGTGCTAGAGACCTAAGTAGGGCAGGGGATAATGAAAAACTGTTTTTT. Residues: CSARDLSRAGDNEKLFF.

This clonotype was seen at least ten times. The chain links TRBV5-1 to TRBJ2-2; D not resolved. The CDR3 loop spans 12 amino acids. Trimming left V 7 bases short and J 2 bases short, with 6 bases between. Germline V gene sequence: CDR1 SGHRS, CDR2 YFSETQ. The CDR3 sequence: CASRINTGELFF. Written as DNA, the CDR3 is TGCGCCAGCCGAATCAACACCGGGGAGCTGTTTTTT.

This clonotype was observed at least ten times. This chain joins TRBV7-9 and TRBJ2-4; 14 bases align to TRBD2. This CDR3 is 16 amino acids long. V dropped 5 bases and J dropped 9; count of bases not matched to a gene: 9. Germline CDR1 SEHNR, CDR2 FQNEAQ (reference sequence). This chain's CDR3 is CASSRVTGTSGSIQYF. DNA for the CDR3: TGTGCCAGCAGCCGGGTGACCGGGACTAGCGGGAGCATTCAGTACTTC.